The 10 T cell receptor beta chains below come from one sample, sequenced in a study of human T cells and chemical hapten exposure. TCRdb reprocessed the RACE reads via MiXCR and lists one record per CDR3 protein. The sample consists of some 340,000 distinct CDR3 sequences, about 7% of them appearing once. The time point: patch test 1, 2 weeks after DPC sensitization. As to treatment: therapeutic diphenylcyclopropenone sensitization with weekly scalp DPC. The sequences come from whole blood, collected in connection with sensitization to the hapten diphenylcyclopropenone (DPC). The origin of the receptors is a woman aged 18 to 35 with alopecia areata. Some clones in this sample may be carry-over from other donors' samples.

J is TRBJ1-1 and V is TRBV18, with D possibly being TRBD1 (5 bases). V was trimmed by 0 bases and J by 5 bases, leaving 13 bases between them. Germline lookup yields CDR1 KGHSH and CDR2 LQKENI. The CDR3 length is 15 residues. DNA of the CDR3: TGTGCCAGCTCACCACCGGGCAGGGATTTGACTGAAGCTTTCTTT. This sequence encodes CASSPPGRDLTEAFF.

The chain carries TRBV6-5 and TRBJ1-5; 8 bases agree with TRBD1. Germline trimming cut 6 bases from V and 2 bases from J; bases unmatched to any gene: 9. Looked up from germline, CDR1 is MNHEY and CDR2 is SVGAGI. The CDR3 spans 16 residues. CDR3 residues: CASRRQGARGNQPQHF. The CDR3 coding sequence is TGTGCCAGCAGGCGGCAGGGGGCGCGGGGCAATCAGCCCCAGCATTTT.

This clonotype appeared a few times. V and J are TRBV2 and TRBJ1-4; D is unresolved. This CDR3 is 14 amino acids long. CDR1 and CDR2 from the germline V gene are SNHLY and FYNNEI. The ends were cut back, 2 bases at V and 0 bases at J, with 4 bases in the middle. CDR3 loop: CASSEIATNEKLFF. The CDR3, as DNA: TGTGCCAGCAGTGAAATAGCAACTAATGAAAAACTGTTTTTT.

V usage is TRBV27 and J usage is TRBJ2-4; D tentatively reads TRBD1 or TRBD2 (6 bases each). The V gene lost 7 bases and the J gene lost 7 bases, with 23 bases spanning the gap. CDR1 is MNHEY and CDR2 is SMNVEV in the germline V gene (reference sequence). The CDR3 runs to 16 residues. Here the CDR3 DNA reads TGTGCCAGCACTCCGAGCGGGCAGGGGCGTTGGAACATTCAGTACTTC. This gives the protein CASTPSGQGRWNIQYF.

The V gene is TRBV4-2, the J gene TRBJ1-1; D remains unclear. V shed 0 bases and J shed 1 base, with 6 bases lying between them. The CDR3 loop spans 14 amino acids. The germline V gene has CDR1 LGHNA and CDR2 YNFKEQ. The DNA of the CDR3 is TGTGCCAGCAGCCAAGATTCAGAGAACACTGAAGCTTTCTTT. The encoded protein is CASSQDSENTEAFF.

This clonotype was found many times. This sequence joins TRBV7-2 and TRBJ2-3, with 7 bases aligning to TRBD1. J lost 4 bases, V lost 1 base, and 5 bases had no gene match. The germline V gene encodes CDR1 SGHTA and CDR2 FQGNSA. This CDR3 contains 15 residues. The CDR3 DNA reads as TGTGCCAGCAGCTTAGATCGACAGGGCGCAGATACGCAGTATTTT. It translates to CASSLDRQGADTQYF.

This clonotype has only a few counts. The chain couples TRBV15 to TRBJ1-5; D unresolved. The CDR3 length is 15 residues. The V end was cut by 0 bases, the J end by 7 bases, with 13 bases between. Germline CDR1 and CDR2: LNHNV and YYDKDF (reference sequence). In DNA form, the CDR3 reads TGTGCCACCAGCAGAGATCGAGGGTTGGGACAGCCCCAGCATTTT. Its protein product is CATSRDRGLGQPQHF.

This clonotype occurred a few times. This chain uses TRBV20-1 with TRBJ2-5; D is undetermined. Germline assignment: CDR1 DFQATT and CDR2 SNEGSKA (reference sequence). Trimming pared 5 bases from V and 2 bases from J, leaving 15 bases between. This CDR3 has 14 residues. CDR3 DNA sequence: TGCAGTGCTGGGGATTGGGCTCATCAAGAGACCCAGTACTTC. Amino acid sequence: CSAGDWAHQETQYF.

At least ten counts were recorded for this clonotype. This sequence joins TRBV7-2 and TRBJ2-1, with D hard to call. V lost 1 base and J 10 bases, leaving 14 bases between the germline ends. This CDR3 has 14 amino acids. Germline CDR1 SGHTA, CDR2 FQGNSA. The CDR3: CASSLDWVAGEQFF. The CDR3 DNA reads as TGTGCCAGCAGCTTAGACTGGGTTGCTGGGGAGCAGTTCTTC.

This sequence joins TRBV29-1 and TRBJ1-2; TRBD1 matches at 8 bases. The CDR3 covers 11 residues. The V segment lost 7 bases and the J segment 7 bases; nucleotides outside the gene matches: 5. The germline V gene has CDR1 SQVTM and CDR2 ANQGSEA. CDR3 region: CSGTGNSGYTF. The CDR3 region has the DNA TGCAGCGGGACAGGGAACAGTGGCTACACCTTC.